A single sample gave rise to the 30 T cell receptor beta chains below, sequenced in a study of blood T cells in healthy people across ages (dated by TCRdb to between 2015 and 2016). Libraries came from 5' RACE. Sequencing took place on an Illumina HiSeq 2500. A second PCR of 7 to 11 cycles was run with a J-beta primer mix and a sample-barcoded 5' primer. TCRdb reanalyzed the raw reads on its own, using fastp at Q25 for trimming and MiXCR for clone calling, and kept in-frame beta chains. Each entry merges the rows of one CDR3 protein and shows their most common DNA and genes. The table for this sample lists some 750,000 distinct CDR3 sequences; roughly 20% of them were counted only once. The ten largest make up roughly 22% of the sample. Sequenced material: blood. These receptors all stem from a man between 65 and 80 years old in good health.

The chain employs TRBV30 and TRBJ2-1; D is uncertain. The germline CDR1 and CDR2 sequences are GTSNPN and SVGIG (reference sequence). CDR3 size: 15 residues. Trimming stripped 4 bases from V and 0 bases from J, with 13 bases between. In DNA form, the CDR3 reads TGTGCCTGGATTCTATCTCGTAGCTCCTACAATGAGCAGTTCTTC. Residues: CAWILSRSSYNEQFF.

This clonotype was detected only a few times. The rearrangement uses TRBV30 and TRBJ1-2; no clear D gene. V was shortened by 2 bases and J by 4 bases, with 5 bases between the two germline ends. There are 11 residues in the CDR3. Germline CDR1 reads GTSNPN; CDR2 reads SVGIG (reference sequence). The CDR3 here is CAWSPSYGYTF. CDR3 coding DNA: TGTGCCTGGAGTCCGAGCTATGGCTACACCTTC. Full variable domain (outside the CDR3, taken from reference TRBV30 and TRBJ1-2): SQTIHQWPATLVQPVGSPLSLECTVEGTSNPNLYWYRQAAGRGLQLLFYSVGIGQISSEVPQNLSASRPQDRQFILSSKKLLLSDSGFYLCAWSPSYGYTFGSGTRLTVV.

The CDR3 protein is CASLPIGMGEAFF. CDR3 nucleotide sequence: TGTGCCAGCTTACCGATTGGGATGGGTGAAGCTTTCTTT. The J gene is TRBJ1-1, the V gene TRBV6-1; D unresolved. In germline, CDR1 is MNHNS, CDR2 SASEGT. CDR3 length equals 13 residues. V lost 8 bases and J 7 bases, leaving 17 bases between the germline ends.

The table lists this clonotype with a count of one. The chain recombines TRBV29-1 with TRBJ2-1; 10 bases align to TRBD1. V lost 1 base and J lost 5; bases outside the gene matches: 5. The germline CDR1 and CDR2 sequences are SQVTM and ANQGSEA. The CDR3 sequence is 15 residues long. The CDR3 DNA reads TGCAGCGTTGAAGGGGCTGGGACAGGGGACAATGAGCAGTTCTTC. Amino acid sequence: CSVEGAGTGDNEQFF.

In its sample, this clonotype was seen a few times. The rearrangement uses TRBV5-1 and TRBJ2-1; 7 bases align to TRBD1. There are 15 residues in the CDR3. Looked up from germline, CDR1 is SGHRS and CDR2 is YFSETQ. V shed 0 bases, J shed 3 bases, and the junction held 3 bases outside the gene matches. The CDR3 sequence is CASSLAPGGYNEQFF. The CDR3 DNA reads as TGCGCCAGCAGCTTGGCGCCAGGGGGCTACAATGAGCAGTTCTTC.

There are many counts of this clonotype. The chain is built from TRBV24-1 and TRBJ2-7; D remains ambiguous. V shed 6 bases and J shed 9 bases, with 8 bases lying between them. The CDR3 covers 10 residues. Germline V CDR1 and CDR2: KGHDR, SFDVKD. The CDR3 bases are TGTGCCACCAGTCCAAAGGGGCAGTACGTC. It yields the protein CATSPKGQYV.

Ten or more counts support this clonotype. The V and J genes are TRBV4-2 and TRBJ2-3; D call uncertain. The germline V gene has CDR1 LGHNA and CDR2 YNFKEQ. This CDR3 region has 14 residues. V was shortened by 8 bases and J by 1 base, with 13 bases between the two germline ends. In DNA, the CDR3 is TGTGCCAGCTCGTCGGGCGGACGCACAGATACGCAGTATTTT. Translated, it gives CASSSGGRTDTQYF.

This clonotype was seen a few times. CDR3 amino acids: CASSQRRQEQNTGELFF. CDR3 DNA: TGCGCCAGCAGCCAAAGACGGCAGGAGCAGAACACCGGGGAGCTGTTTTTT. The chain employs TRBV4-1 and TRBJ2-2; no definite D call. The CDR3 runs to 17 residues. CDR1 and CDR2 from the germline V gene are MGHRA and YSYEKL. Trimming removed 2 bases at V and 1 base at J, with 14 bases between.

This clonotype was picked up a small number of times. The chain joins TRBV20-1 to TRBJ2-3; 7 bases are a match to TRBD2. CDR1 is DFQATT, CDR2 SNEGSKA, per germline (reference sequence). The CDR3 covers 13 residues. The V segment lost 3 bases and the J segment 3 bases; nucleotides outside the gene matches: 3. The CDR3 DNA sequence: TGCAGTGCTAGCTCAGCGGGAACAGATACGCAGTATTTT. Its translation is CSASSAGTDTQYF.

The chain links TRBV15 to TRBJ2-5, with 7 positions matching TRBD1. The DNA end favors TRBJ2-1, so the J call may be wrong. This CDR3 is 11 amino acids long. CDR1 is LNHNV, CDR2 YYDKDF, per germline (reference sequence). CDR3 in DNA: TGTGCCACTCTACAGGGGAATGAGCAGTTCTTC. Its translation: CATLQGNEQFF.

This clonotype has a handful of counts. This rearrangement joins TRBV5-1 to TRBJ2-1; D unclear. Germline V gives CDR1 SGHRS, CDR2 YFSETQ. The CDR3 is made up of 16 amino acids. V gave up 4 bases and J gave up 0 bases, with 14 bases separating them. The CDR3 DNA reads as TGCGCCAGCAGCCCGCAAACCGCCAGCTCCTACAATGAGCAGTTCTTC. Its protein is CASSPQTASSYNEQFF.

The table lists this clonotype with a few counts. This rearrangement joins TRBV7-2 to TRBJ1-2; possible D gene TRBD1, 6 bases. The CDR3 spans 14 residues. Germline loops: CDR1 SGHTA, CDR2 FQGNSA. Trimming took 3 bases from V and 4 from J, leaving 12 bases between them. CDR3 in DNA: TGTGCCAGCAGCTTTTATCGGGGGGCCTATGGCTACACCTTC. The encoded protein is CASSFYRGAYGYTF.

This clonotype was picked up a small number of times. The junction does not match germline at one end; this may be a read error. V usage is TRBV20-1 and J usage is TRBJ1-3; perhaps TRBD1 as D (5 bases). CDR1 and CDR2 (germline): DFQATT, SNEGSKA (reference sequence). The CDR3 spans 14 residues. The CDR3 loop reads CSAGESGFGNTIYF. The CDR3 region has the DNA TGCAGTGCTGGAGAGTCAGGGTTCGGAAACACCATATATTTT.

Notes on this clonotype: One end of the junction does not line up with germline, which may come from a read error. The rearrangement links TRBV20-1 to TRBJ1-2; no firm D call. Germline V gene lookup returns CDR1 DFQATT and CDR2 SNEGSKA (reference sequence). This CDR3 contains 8 residues. The CDR3 is CSARDGVF. The CDR3 nucleotides read TGCAGTGCTAGAGATGGGGTCTTC.

V and J are TRBV18 and TRBJ2-7; D is undetermined. The CDR3 has 13 residues. V was trimmed by 5 bases and J by 5 bases, leaving 13 bases between them. CDR1 KGHSH and CDR2 LQKENI come from the germline V gene. The CDR3 region has the DNA TGTGCCAGCTCATCGGGTCGGGTAGACGAGCAGTACTTC. Amino acid sequence: CASSSGRVDEQYF.

The V call is TRBV15, the J call TRBJ1-6; D is unresolved. The ends were cut back, 1 base at V and 7 bases at J, with 8 bases in the middle. This CDR3 spans 14 amino acids. Germline lookup yields CDR1 LNHNV and CDR2 YYDKDF (reference sequence). CDR3 amino acids: CATSRVVENSPLHF. The CDR3 nucleotides are TGTGCCACCAGCAGAGTCGTCGAGAATTCACCCCTCCACTTT.

This sequence joins TRBV11-2 and TRBJ1-2; a possible D gene is TRBD1 (5 bases). V lost 5 bases, J lost 8 bases, and 15 bases lay in between. CDR3 length: 13 residues. The germline gives CDR1 SGHAT, CDR2 FQNNGV. CDR3 DNA: TGTGCCAGCAGCCCAGTGAGGGGAGGCGGCTACACCTTC. It codes for CASSPVRGGGYTF.

This clonotype was observed a few times. V gene TRBV19 combines with J gene TRBJ2-2, with 8 bases lining up with TRBD1. Germline values: CDR1 LNHDA, CDR2 SQIVND (reference sequence). The CDR3 is made up of 15 amino acids. V shed 3 bases, J shed 5 bases, and the junction held 5 bases outside the gene matches. The CDR3 DNA sequence: TGTGCCAGTAGTATCATGGACAGGGCTACCGGGGAGCTGTTTTTT. Protein: CASSIMDRATGELFF.

The chain links TRBV6-6 to TRBJ1-6; D is perhaps TRBD1 (6 bases). CDR3 length equals 16 residues. Trimming cost V 4 bases and J 5 bases, with 15 bases left between them. Germline CDR1 is MNHNY and CDR2 is SVGAGI (reference sequence). CDR3 in DNA: TGTGCCAGCAGTTCGCCGGTAGGGGGGAATAATTCACCCCTCCACTTT. It yields the protein CASSSPVGGNNSPLHF.

This clonotype was seen at least ten times. This chain connects TRBV11-2 to TRBJ2-1; 8 nucleotides line up with TRBD2. The germline gives CDR1 SGHAT, CDR2 FQNNGV. The CDR3 covers 15 residues. Germline trimming cut 2 bases from V and 2 bases from J; bases unmatched to any gene: 2. Here the CDR3 reads CASSLTGGAYNEQFF. The CDR3 DNA sequence: TGTGCCAGCAGCTTAACCGGGGGGGCCTACAATGAGCAGTTCTTC.

The gene calls are TRBV30 and TRBJ2-1, with TRBD2 as a possible D gene (6 bases). Germline-derived CDR1 and CDR2 are GTSNPN and SVGIG (reference sequence). CDR3 length: 14 residues. Trimming removed 1 base from V and 3 bases from J, with 10 bases in between. The CDR3 DNA sequence: TGTGCCTGGAGTGCTAGCGCGTTCTACAATGAGCAGTTCTTC. Amino acid sequence: CAWSASAFYNEQFF.

This clonotype was observed a few times. The rearrangement links TRBV12-3 or TRBV12-4 to TRBJ1-2, with D possibly TRBD1 on 5 matching bases. V shed 1 base and J shed 6 bases, with 9 bases lying between them. The CDR3 totals 13 residues. CDR3 DNA: TGTGCCAGCAGTTTAGAAGGGACGCATGGCTACACCTTC. It specifies CASSLEGTHGYTF.

This rearrangement joins TRBV7-8 to TRBJ2-1, with a possible D match to TRBD2 (5 bases). The germline gives CDR1 SGHVS, CDR2 FQNEAQ. With 5 bases removed from V and 4 bases from J, the gap between germline ends came to 15 bases. The CDR3 is 15 residues long. The CDR3 DNA is TGTGCCAGCAGCATACTAGTCTTGGGATACAATGAGCAGTTCTTC. This translates into CASSILVLGYNEQFF.

This clonotype was seen a few times. CDR3 region: CASSYGLAGGRDTQYF. CDR3 DNA: TGTGCCAGCAGTTACGGCCTAGCGGGGGGTAGGGATACGCAGTATTTT. The V gene is TRBV6-6, the J gene TRBJ2-3, with 11 bases identical to TRBD2. The CDR3 is 16 amino acids. J was trimmed by 6 bases and V by 2 bases; bases with no gene match: 7. Germline CDR1 reads MNHNY; CDR2 reads SVGAGI (reference sequence).

The V call is TRBV15, the J call TRBJ1-2; D unresolved. This CDR3 contains 15 residues. Trimming removed 0 bases from V and 2 bases from J, with 10 bases in between. CDR1 and CDR2 (germline): LNHNV, YYDKDF (reference sequence). CDR3 nucleotides: TGTGCCACCAGCAGAGATATAAGGGTCAACTATGGCTACACCTTC. It specifies CATSRDIRVNYGYTF.

The CDR3 is CASSGSYLKTGSRDTIYF. The CDR3 bases are TGTGCCAGCAGTGGAAGTTACTTAAAGACAGGGTCGAGAGACACCATATATTTT. V gene TRBV6-1 combines with J gene TRBJ1-3, with 7 bases that match TRBD1. The V gene end was trimmed by 4 bases and the J gene end by 8 bases; junction bases not matched to a gene: 20. The CDR3 length is 18 residues. Germline V gene lookup returns CDR1 MNHNS and CDR2 SASEGT.

The rearrangement uses TRBV15 and TRBJ2-5, with D uncertain. CDR1 and CDR2 from the germline V gene are LNHNV and YYDKDF (reference sequence). This CDR3 contains 15 residues. Trimming took 2 bases from V and 1 from J, leaving 11 bases between them. The CDR3 region has the DNA TGTGCCACCAGCAGATCCCCAGGTAGCCAAGAGACCCAGTACTTC. As protein: CATSRSPGSQETQYF.

The sample holds a few counts of this clonotype. The chain is built from TRBV14 and TRBJ2-5, with D perhaps TRBD1 or TRBD2 (5 bases each). V was cut by 4 bases and J by 4 bases, with 19 bases left in between. This CDR3 is built from 16 residues. Germline values: CDR1 SGHDN, CDR2 FVKESK. The CDR3 region is CASSLLSGAILETQYF. CDR3 coding DNA: TGTGCCAGCAGCCTCCTATCCGGGGCAATTTTAGAGACCCAGTACTTC.

The genes are TRBV9 and TRBJ2-3; no firm D call. Trimming removed 3 bases at V and 3 bases at J, with 17 bases between. CDR3 length: 16 amino acids. The germline gives CDR1 SGDLS, CDR2 YYNGEE. The CDR3 sequence: CASSGGPGVGTDTQYF. In DNA form, the CDR3 reads TGTGCCAGCAGCGGCGGACCAGGAGTGGGGACAGATACGCAGTATTTT.

The chain joins TRBV12-3 or TRBV12-4 to TRBJ2-1; D tentatively reads TRBD1 or TRBD2 (5 bases each). The CDR3 contains 15 residues. Deletions cut 6 bases from V and 6 bases from J, with 18 bases between. The CDR3 sequence is CASRDQRTGGNEQFF. The CDR3 nucleotides read TGTGCCAGCAGAGACCAGAGGACTGGGGGCAATGAGCAGTTCTTC.